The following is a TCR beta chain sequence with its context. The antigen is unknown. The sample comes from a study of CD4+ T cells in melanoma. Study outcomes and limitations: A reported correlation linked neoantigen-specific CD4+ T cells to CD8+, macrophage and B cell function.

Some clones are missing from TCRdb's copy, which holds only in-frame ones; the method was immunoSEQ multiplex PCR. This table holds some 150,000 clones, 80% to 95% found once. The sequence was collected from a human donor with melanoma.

The CDR3 sequence is CSARLQGTQYF. The CDR3 DNA sequence: TGCAGTGCTAGATTACAGGGGACCCAGTACTTC. V and J are TRBV20-1 and TRBJ2-5; tentatively, D is TRBD1 (6 bases). The germline V gene has CDR1 DFQATT and CDR2 SNEGSKA (reference sequence). V was cut by 2 bases and J by 7 bases, with 8 bases left in between. CDR3 length: 11 amino acids.